Each of the 11 T cell receptor beta chains below was sequenced from the same sample in a study of T cell repertoires in cytomegalovirus infection. TCRdb called the reads again in MiXCR, with one record for every CDR3 protein. In the table there are almost 550,000 distinct CDR3 sequences, 16% of which are singletons. What was sequenced was CD8+ T cells from PBMCs. Source of these receptors: a human donor in good health (CMV status not recorded). Some clones in this sample may be carry-over from other donors' samples.

At least ten counts were recorded for this clonotype. This chain joins TRBV7-3 and TRBJ2-3; 15 bases match TRBD2. V lost 5 bases, J lost 3 bases, and 9 bases stayed unmatched. The CDR3 totals 18 residues. Germline-derived CDR1 and CDR2 are SGHTA and FQGTGA. Here the CDR3 reads CASSRTSGREIGTDTQYF. The CDR3 region has the DNA TGTGCCAGCAGCCGGACTAGCGGGAGGGAAATAGGGACAGATACGCAGTATTTT.

This clonotype was seen a handful of times. V usage is TRBV20-1 and J usage is TRBJ1-2; possible D gene TRBD1, 5 bases. V was clipped by 0 bases and J by 4 bases, with 12 bases between them. This CDR3 region has 14 residues. The germline V gene encodes CDR1 DFQATT and CDR2 SNEGSKA (reference sequence). The CDR3 DNA reads as TGCAGTGCTAGAGATTATTTGGGGACCTATGGCTACACCTTC. Encoded protein: CSARDYLGTYGYTF.

This chain links TRBV7-3 with TRBJ2-2; D is possibly TRBD1 or TRBD2 (5 bases each). The CDR3 totals 13 residues. Germline values: CDR1 SGHTA, CDR2 FQGTGA. Between the trimmed V and J ends, which lost 0 bases and 7 bases, there was a span of 6 bases. The CDR3 loop is CASSLTGDGELFF. The CDR3 DNA is TGTGCCAGCAGCTTAACGGGGGACGGGGAGCTGTTTTTT.

This clonotype came up a few times. This chain links TRBV19 with TRBJ2-7; 9 nucleotides line up with TRBD2. The CDR3 covers 13 residues. The J segment lost 7 bases and the V segment lost 5 bases, leaving 6 bases of the junction unmatched. The germline V gene encodes CDR1 LNHDA and CDR2 SQIVND (reference sequence). The DNA of the CDR3 is TGTGCCAGTAGTTGGGGACTAGCCGGAGAGCAGTACTTC. It yields the protein CASSWGLAGEQYF. The entire variable domain, with the rest obtained from reference TRBV19 and TRBJ2-7, is as follows: DGGITQSPKYLFRKEGQNVTLSCEQNLNHDAMYWYRQDPGQGLRLIYYSQIVNDFQKGDIAEGYSVSREKKESFPLTVTSAQKNPTAFYLCASSWGLAGEQYFGPGTRLTVT.

This clonotype appeared a few times. The V and J genes are TRBV19 and TRBJ1-6; 7 nucleotides agree with TRBD1. Germline-derived CDR1 and CDR2 are LNHDA and SQIVND (reference sequence). CDR3 length: 17 residues. V lost 2 bases to trimming and J lost 5 bases; unmatched junction nucleotides: 9. The CDR3 nucleotides are TGTGCCAGTAGTATAACAAGAGGGGGCGCGAATAATTCACCCCTCCACTTT. Protein product: CASSITRGGANNSPLHF.

This clonotype has a count of ten or more. Here the CDR3 DNA reads TGTGCCAGCAGCCAAGACGACAGATATGGCTACACCTTC. As protein: CASSQDDRYGYTF. This chain links TRBV4-2 with TRBJ1-2; D possibly corresponds to TRBD1 (5 bases). V lost 0 bases to trimming and J lost 5 bases, with 7 bases between them. This CDR3 comprises 13 residues. Germline CDR1 and CDR2: LGHNA and YNFKEQ.

In this sample, this clonotype turned up a few times. CDR3 loop: CASNLAGGPRGEQFF. The CDR3 DNA reads as TGTGCCAGCAACCTAGCGGGGGGGCCTCGAGGGGAGCAGTTCTTC. The rearrangement joins TRBV27 to TRBJ2-1; 12 bases align to TRBD2. From germline, CDR1 is MNHEY and CDR2 SMNVEV (reference sequence). V dropped 7 bases and J dropped 10; count of bases not matched to a gene: 11. This CDR3 has 15 residues.

This clonotype was picked up a small number of times. This chain uses TRBV27 with TRBJ2-7; no firm D call. From germline, CDR1 is MNHEY and CDR2 SMNVEV (reference sequence). The length of the CDR3 is 14 residues. V was trimmed by 5 bases and J by 4 bases, leaving 15 bases between them. CDR3 amino acids: CASSPGPSRYEQYF. The CDR3 region has the DNA TGTGCCAGCAGTCCCGGGCCAAGTCGTTACGAGCAGTACTTC.

The rearrangement links TRBV20-1 to TRBJ2-2; D is ambiguous. The CDR3 runs 18 residues. CDR1 DFQATT and CDR2 SNEGSKA come from the germline V gene (reference sequence). Trimming cost V 0 bases and J 2 bases, with 19 bases left between them. In nucleotides, the CDR3 is TGCAGTGCTAGAGATCCGACCCGGTCAAGCGCTAACACCGGGGAGCTGTTTTTT. Residues: CSARDPTRSSANTGELFF.

The rearrangement links TRBV6-1 to TRBJ1-2, with D possibly TRBD1 on 5 matching bases. Deletions cut 6 bases from V and 5 bases from J, with 13 bases between. Germline V CDR1 and CDR2: MNHNS, SASEGT. The CDR3 has 13 residues. The DNA of the CDR3 is TGTGCCAGCAGCCCAGGGTCAGGGTATGGCTACACCTTC. Amino acids: CASSPGSGYGYTF.

This clonotype was picked up a small number of times. The chain couples TRBV6-5 to TRBJ2-1, with D perhaps matching TRBD1 (5 bases). Germline-derived CDR1 and CDR2 are MNHEY and SVGAGI. V was cut by 3 bases and J by 4 bases, with 13 bases left in between. The CDR3 is 15 residues long. The CDR3 region has the DNA TGTGCCAGCAGTTATGACAGTATTGGGTACAATGAGCAGTTCTTC. Its translation is CASSYDSIGYNEQFF.